This TCR beta chain was identified in a study of beta chain features in type 1 diabetes. On the study more broadly: Sorted cells numbering approximately 110,000,000 were examined across all samples. Study results and limitations: Individuals with type 1 diabetes displayed fewer insertions and more deletions at VDJ junctions. A greater similarity of naive, central memory and Treg TCRB repertoires was seen among patients than among healthy donors. Across all four CD4+ subsets, people with type 1 diabetes showed modestly shorter TCRB CDR3s.

The isolated RNA, all of it, was reverse transcribed, so expressed TCRB transcripts were what got sequenced. Libraries were prepared by immunoSEQ multiplex PCR; TCRdb keeps only in-frame clonotypes and omits some of them. The sample records about 290,000 clones, roughly 8% being singletons. CDR3 length equals 13 residues. With 7 bases clipped from V and 2 bases from J, the junction kept 6 bases outside the gene matches. Per the germline V gene, CDR1 is SQVTM and CDR2 is ANQGSEA. This clone showed up just a few times. The target antigen is unknown. Sequencing input: central memory CD4+ T cells from blood. This TCR was sampled from a woman younger than 35 in good health. The V gene is TRBV29-1, the J gene TRBJ2-3, with 7 bases aligning to TRBD2. CDR3 bases: TGCAGCGGGATTCGGGAGGTCACAGATACGCAGTATTTT. Protein product: CSGIREVTDTQYF.